This T cell receptor (beta chain) was obtained from a study of blood T cells in healthy people across ages (dated by TCRdb to 2014 to 2015). The study in broad terms: Template switching captured roughly one uniquely barcoded TCR beta cDNA molecule per two T cells in model experiments. Donors were grouped into four age groups: young (average roughly 15 years), middle-aged (approximately 41), aged (roughly 67) and long-lived (approximately 78). The study analyzed two additional independent replicas of 1 million unique cDNA reads from the same blood draw for two donors, one aged 18 to 30 and one aged 80 or older. Age-related changes in TCR beta repertoire diversity were measured in the study by deep sequencing normalized with unique cDNA molecular identifiers. Here is what the overall study found, with its caveats: Observed TCR beta diversity per million T cells fell roughly linearly with age, and a significant reduction was already apparent by age approximately 40. Observed TCR beta diversity correlated strongly with the percentage of naive T cells measured by flow cytometry. Because profiling used bulk unsorted PBMCs, naive and antigen-experienced compartments could not be compared conclusively. Estimates of total diversity based on one million sequenced T cells were considered lower bounds and underestimates. The CMV infection status of donors was not known, potentially confounding age-related changes in expanded clonotypes. Compared with the aged group, the long-lived group had more naive CD4+ T cells, fewer expanded clones and increased TCR diversity, suggesting age selection.

CDR1 LNHDA and CDR2 SQIVND were looked up in the germline V gene (reference sequence). Germline trimming amounts to 7 bases on V and 0 bases on J, with 9 as the count of junction bases outside the gene matches. CDR3 length: 16 amino acids, cysteine to phenylalanine. Solely the CDR3 DNA is kept, with 48 bases framed from the first base. Libraries were built with 5' RACE. Sequencing was performed on an Illumina HiSeq 2500. A second PCR of 7 to 11 cycles was run with a J-beta primer mix and a sample-barcoded 5' primer. A template-switch 5' adaptor carrying 12 random nucleotides introduced a unique molecular identifier onto each TCR beta cDNA molecule. Each sample yielded at least 2.5 million CDR3-containing paired-end reads. All of the RNA was converted into first-strand cDNA using the Mint cDNA synthesis kit, with a TRBC-specific oligonucleotide serving as the primer. Following uracil-DNA glycosylase treatment, all cDNA underwent a first 18-cycle PCR with the universal primers M1SS and BC2_uni_R. As for the authors' bioinformatics: For normalization, 1 million high-quality reads, each with a distinct molecular identifier, were randomly selected from each sample. Reads with shared molecular identifiers were discarded instead of being binned into consensus sequences. CDR3 identification, clonotype clustering and error correction used MiTCR with a Q25 quality threshold and the strictest error-elimination algorithm. A nonparametric unseen species model using Euler transformation provided a lower-bound estimate of total TCR beta diversity. Using fastp trimming at Q25 and MiXCR clonotype assembly, TCRdb reanalyzed the public sequencing data and kept in-frame beta chains. Merged by CDR3 protein, the rows form single entries marked with the most common genes and DNA. The V and J calls were not made by the authors but by TCRdb's processing. The sample table holds over 500,000 distinct CDR3 sequences, of which roughly a quarter were seen once. The ten largest clones add up to approximately 4% of the sample.

The donors were roughly 39 Caucasian individuals from Russia, aged roughly 6 to 100 years, who were systemically healthy. Each donor gave approximately 9.4 milliliters of peripheral blood, drawn into EDTA-treated Vacutainer tubes. Ficoll-Paque density-gradient centrifugation was used to isolate PBMCs, with at least 6 million obtained per sample. Trizol reagent was used to extract total RNA from PBMCs, with at least 6 micrograms per sample. Naive CD45RAhigh/CD27high T cell percentages were measured by flow cytometry on a PBMC aliquot from every donor. The table lists this clonotype with a few counts. The antigen this receptor binds is unknown. Base qualities were left out, and no much larger clone turns up one base away. These data were also filed under a second study, of T cells of mothers and their children. The second paper states: The donors were nine systemically healthy Caucasian individuals, made up of three mothers and their six children. cDNA synthesis used all of the extracted RNA, with roughly 1.5 ug of RNA in each 15 ul reaction. In the second PCR, the M1S primer added sample barcodes and 2-4 random nucleotides. Over 10 million TCR beta CDR3 reads came from each mother, compared with approximately 2.8 million reads from each child. In both related and unrelated pairs, thymic selection shapes the output of TCR recombination in a similar way, with inherited differences having only a minor effect. Normalized repertoire overlap in related mother-child pairs was always slightly higher than in unrelated mother-child pairs, but the difference was never significant. No persistent microchimeric T cell clones were found, with a detection sensitivity of approximately 94 clones per million clonotypes. In the study, deep NGS was used to compare the TCR beta repertoires of mothers and children, and features distinguishing related mother-child pairs from unrelated individuals were sought. Mothers averaged roughly 36 +/- 4 years of age and children averaged about 10 +/- 4 years. After adapter ligation was performed with NEBNext reagents, the libraries were sequenced on an Illumina HiSeq 2000 with 100+100 nt paired-end reads. To prevent cross-contamination, the mother and child libraries were prepared a month apart and were sequenced in separate runs. Between roughly 450,000 and 2,000,000 distinct TCR beta clonotypes were identified per donor. Naive TCR beta clonotypes were estimated from low-frequency clonotypes matched to each donor's FACS-determined naive share, without sorting.

The clonotype was recovered from a boy aged 2 to 10 in good health. Sequencing was done on a sample of blood. The sequence is built from TRBV19 and TRBJ1-1; TRBD1 fits 9 bases in the junction. Here the CDR3 is given as CASTYGGTGMNTEAFF. The DNA reads as follows: TGTGCCAGTACCTACGGAGGGACAGGGATGAACACTGAAGCTTTCTTT.